This T cell receptor (beta chain) was documented in a study of blood T cell repertoires in COVID-19. Per the authors' pipeline: Estimation of nucleated cell counts was performed using reference gene primer amplification. TCRdb keeps only in-frame clones here, not all; method: immunoSEQ multiplex PCR. V, J and clone size derive from that table, while D and trimming were established from the DNA sequence. The table records about 36,000 clones, about 77% of them present only once. The sample was peripheral blood. The sequence came from a man between 60 and 75 years old with acute or convalescent COVID-19.

The CDR3 bases are TGTGCCAGCAGGCCACAGGGTTATCAGCCCCAGCATTTT. Translating gives CASRPQGYQPQHF. The J gene is TRBJ1-5, the V gene TRBV6-6, with a weak D call TRBD1 (6 bases). V lost 6 bases, J lost 5 bases, and 11 bases lay in between. The CDR3 totals 13 residues. Germline V CDR1 and CDR2: MNHNY, SVGAGI (reference sequence).